This passage covers 3 T cell receptor beta chains from one sample sequenced in a study of read filtering for tumor transcriptome and immune sequencing. Molecular barcoded adaptors covering alpha/delta and beta/gamma chains were used on 400 ng RNA. From the reads, TCRdb called clonotypes with MiXCR, one entry per CDR3 protein. The sample records 100,000 to 150,000 distinct CDR3 sequences, 13% being singletons. The sample taken for sequencing was a population of CD138-negative cells sorted from bone marrow. The receptors were sampled from a donor aged 40 or over with multiple myeloma.

This clonotype has a count of ten or more. The J gene is TRBJ2-2, the V gene TRBV19; the D is unclear. Germline CDR1 LNHDA, CDR2 SQIVND (reference sequence). The V gene lost 3 bases and the J gene lost 6 bases, with 11 bases spanning the gap. The CDR3 runs to 14 residues. The CDR3 spells CASSMGPRAGELFF. CDR3 DNA: TGTGCCAGTAGTATGGGCCCGCGTGCCGGGGAGCTGTTTTTT.

A few counts support this clonotype. A much more abundant neighbour one base away suggests this may be a read error. The V call is TRBV19, the J call TRBJ2-5, with 9 bases identical to TRBD1. Germline loops: CDR1 LNHDA, CDR2 SQIVND (reference sequence). This CDR3 contains 15 residues. The CDR3 loop reads CASSMGTGYQESQYF. The CDR3 DNA follows: TGTGCCAGTAGTATGGGGACAGGGTATCAAGAGTCCCAGTACTTC.

This clonotype came up a few times. The junction shows a germline mismatch at one end, possibly a read error. The chain couples TRBV13 to TRBJ2-7; 9 nucleotides agree with TRBD2. The CDR3 is 11 residues long. Germline lookup yields CDR1 PRHDT and CDR2 FYEKMQ (reference sequence). For the CDR3, the DNA is TGTGCCAGCAGCGTTACCGGGACTAGCTTCTTC. Translation: CASSVTGTSFF.